This passage covers 28 T cell receptor beta chains from one sample sequenced in a study of blood T cell repertoires in COVID-19. Assay: immunoSEQ multiplex PCR; the TCRdb copy retains only in-frame clones and omits some. The table shows under 200,000 clones, with approximately 90% occurring only once. Sequencing was carried out using peripheral blood. The receptors here all came from a man younger than 30 with COVID-19, enrolled during active disease.

The chain employs TRBV7-9 and TRBJ2-1; 7 bases agree with TRBD2. Looked up from germline, CDR1 is SEHNR and CDR2 is FQNEAQ (reference sequence). The V gene end was trimmed by 4 bases and the J gene end by 4 bases; junction bases not matched to a gene: 10. The length of the CDR3 is 16 residues. In DNA, the CDR3 is TGTGCCAGCAGCTCAAAAGCTAGCGGCCGTTACAATGAGCAGTTCTTC. It specifies CASSSKASGRYNEQFF.

The V gene is TRBV2, the J gene TRBJ2-1; the D gene is possibly TRBD2 (6 bases). Germline CDR1 SNHLY, CDR2 FYNNEI. Trimming took 10 bases from V and 6 from J, leaving 22 bases between them. The CDR3 runs 15 residues. The CDR3 here is CATSGAERAVNEQFF. Written as DNA, the CDR3 is TGTGCCACCTCTGGGGCGGAGCGGGCTGTCAATGAGCAGTTCTTC.

The chain has TRBV2 and TRBJ1-2; no clear D gene. The CDR3 has 15 amino acids. Germline-derived CDR1 and CDR2 are SNHLY and FYNNEI. V was shortened by 7 bases and J by 2 bases, with 17 bases between the two germline ends. The CDR3 is CASKADILLNYGYTF. CDR3 in DNA: TGTGCCAGCAAGGCAGACATTCTCCTAAACTATGGCTACACCTTC.

This CDR3 is CSVEAGRGNGYTF. The CDR3 DNA reads as TGCAGCGTTGAAGCGGGTCGGGGGAATGGCTACACCTTC. The chain carries TRBV29-1 and TRBJ1-2; tentative D call: TRBD1 (5 bases). This CDR3 is 13 amino acids long. In germline, CDR1 is SQVTM, CDR2 ANQGSEA. Trimming left V 1 base short and J 6 bases short, with 12 bases between.

This clone was seen only a few times. Other DNA sequences in this specimen translate into the identical CDR3. This chain connects TRBV27 to TRBJ2-7; weak D call: TRBD1 (6 bases). There are 13 residues in the CDR3. Trimming removed 3 bases at V and 5 bases at J, with 11 bases between. The germline V gene has CDR1 MNHEY and CDR2 SMNVEV (reference sequence). The CDR3, as DNA: TGTGCCAGCAGTTTGAACAGGGACCACGAGCAGTACTTC. Encoded protein: CASSLNRDHEQYF.

CDR3 DNA: TGTGCCAGTAGTATACAAAACTCATACGAGCAGTACTTC. It translates to CASSIQNSYEQYF. This chain connects TRBV19 to TRBJ2-7; no reliable D call. The CDR3 consists of 13 residues. Germline assignment: CDR1 LNHDA and CDR2 SQIVND (reference sequence). The V end was cut by 2 bases, the J end by 4 bases, with 9 bases between.

J is TRBJ2-7 and V is TRBV13, with 10 bases fitting TRBD2. Per the germline V gene, CDR1 is PRHDT and CDR2 is FYEKMQ (reference sequence). J lost 6 bases, V lost 4 bases, and 12 bases had no gene match. This CDR3 comprises 16 residues. CDR3 loop: CASSSSGLADRREQYF. The CDR3 nucleotides read TGTGCCAGCAGCTCTTCCGGACTAGCGGACCGCCGCGAGCAGTACTTC.

The chain has TRBV5-5 and TRBJ1-1; 7 bases agree with TRBD1. V shed 4 bases, J shed 1 base, and the junction held 7 bases outside the gene matches. The germline V gene has CDR1 SGHKS and CDR2 YYEKEE (reference sequence). The CDR3 totals 15 residues. The CDR3 loop reads CASSKQQGWNTEAFF. The CDR3 DNA sequence: TGTGCCAGCAGCAAACAACAGGGGTGGAACACTGAAGCTTTCTTT.

The chain employs TRBV6-6 and TRBJ1-1, with D maybe TRBD1 (6 bases). Germline CDR1 MNHNY, CDR2 SVGAGI (reference sequence). V lost 2 bases and J lost 4, with 14 bases in between. This CDR3 spans 15 amino acids. The CDR3 region has the DNA TGTGCCAGCAGTTACGAGGACAGAGGGTTCACTGAAGCTTTCTTT. It is translated as CASSYEDRGFTEAFF.

V and J are TRBV5-1 and TRBJ2-5; no definite D call. V gave up 7 bases and J gave up 3 bases, with 13 bases separating them. Germline lookup yields CDR1 SGHRS and CDR2 YFSETQ. The CDR3 contains 13 residues. The CDR3 sequence: CASSRLAEETQYF. In DNA form, the CDR3 reads TGCGCCAGCTCAAGGTTGGCGGAAGAGACCCAGTACTTC.

The V and J genes are TRBV28 and TRBJ2-2; D might be TRBD1 (5 bases). CDR1 is MDHEN and CDR2 is SYDVKM in the germline V gene. The CDR3 has 13 residues. V was cut by 6 bases and J by 3 bases, with 8 bases left in between. The CDR3 reads CASRRQYTGELFF. In DNA form, the CDR3 reads TGTGCCAGCAGGCGACAGTACACCGGGGAGCTGTTTTTT.

This chain links TRBV5-1 with TRBJ2-1; 10 nucleotides match TRBD2. After removal of 3 bases from V and 8 bases from J, the junction contained 8 bases not matched to a gene. The CDR3 sequence is 15 residues long. In germline, CDR1 is SGHRS, CDR2 YFSETQ. The CDR3 loop reads CASSSSSGSVHEQFF. The CDR3, as DNA: TGCGCCAGCAGCTCGTCTAGCGGGAGTGTCCATGAGCAGTTCTTC.

This chain uses TRBV6-5 with TRBJ1-6; possible D gene TRBD1, 5 bases. The CDR3 runs to 14 residues. V gave up 0 bases and J gave up 14 bases, with 14 bases separating them. The germline gives CDR1 MNHEY, CDR2 SVGAGI. CDR3 DNA sequence: TGTGCCAGCAGTTACTCAACAGGCTATGAGGCCCTCCACTTT. Protein product: CASSYSTGYEALHF.

This chain links TRBV7-9 with TRBJ1-5; no definite D call. The CDR3 is 16 residues long. V was clipped by 1 base and J by 2 bases, with 12 bases between them. The germline gives CDR1 SEHNR, CDR2 FQNEAQ (reference sequence). The CDR3 reads CASSLEGGSGNQPQHF. In DNA, the CDR3 is TGTGCCAGCAGCTTAGAGGGAGGTAGCGGCAATCAGCCCCAGCATTTT.

The chain recombines TRBV5-8 with TRBJ1-2; D is undetermined. Germline values: CDR1 SGHTS, CDR2 YDEGEE. V lost 3 bases to trimming and J lost 7 bases, with 10 bases between them. The CDR3 contains 12 residues. CDR3 sequence: CASSSSWAGYTF. DNA of the CDR3: TGTGCCAGCAGCTCCTCCTGGGCTGGCTACACCTTC.

The chain links TRBV28 to TRBJ2-7; 10 nucleotides line up with TRBD1. V shed 6 bases and J 5 bases; nucleotides not matched to a gene: 7. The germline V gene has CDR1 MDHEN and CDR2 SYDVKM. The CDR3 extends over 14 amino acids. For the CDR3, the DNA is TGTGCCAGCAGGGGGGACAGGGGAGGAAACGAGCAGTACTTC. This gives the protein CASRGDRGGNEQYF. Complete variable domain (other parts from reference TRBV28 and TRBJ2-7): DVKVTQSSRYLVKRTGEKVFLECVQDMDHENMFWYRQDPGLGLRLIYFSYDVKMKEKGDIPEGYSVSREKKERFSLILESASTNQTSMYLCASRGDRGGNEQYFGPGTRLTVT.

The chain has TRBV30 and TRBJ1-3; tentatively, D is TRBD1 (5 bases). Germline-derived CDR1 and CDR2 are GTSNPN and SVGIG (reference sequence). Trimming removed 5 bases from V and 2 bases from J, with 16 bases in between. CDR3 length: 15 residues. The CDR3 DNA reads as TGTGCCTGGGGGGGAAACAGGAGAACTGGAAACACCATATATTTT. Translation gives CAWGGNRRTGNTIYF.

The CDR3 sequence is CASSQLAGVNTGELFF. Written as DNA, the CDR3 is TGTGCCAGCAGCCAACTAGCGGGAGTGAACACCGGGGAGCTGTTTTTT. V gene TRBV9 combines with J gene TRBJ2-2; 11 bases match TRBD2. V trimming: 4 bases; J trimming: 1 base; junction bases outside the gene matches: 3. Per germline, CDR1 SGDLS and CDR2 YYNGEE. This CDR3 contains 16 residues.

The V gene is TRBV12-3 or TRBV12-4, the J gene TRBJ1-5; D call uncertain. V lost 5 bases and J 5 bases, leaving 10 bases between the germline ends. This CDR3 region has 13 residues. In DNA form, the CDR3 reads TGTGCCAGCAGTCAGCAGGAATATCAGCCCCAGCATTTT. Translation gives CASSQQEYQPQHF.

This rearrangement joins TRBV13 to TRBJ2-5; 7 positions agree with TRBD1. V gave up 1 base and J gave up 3 bases; unmatched junction bases: 5. Germline CDR1 PRHDT, CDR2 FYEKMQ (reference sequence). The CDR3 has 15 amino acids. CDR3 region: CASSLVQGPKETQYF. The CDR3 DNA sequence: TGTGCCAGCAGCTTAGTACAGGGGCCTAAAGAGACCCAGTACTTC.

This clone was recorded once. The J gene is TRBJ2-1, the V gene TRBV11-3; the D gene is possibly TRBD2 (6 bases). CDR1 is SGHNT and CDR2 is YENEEA in the germline V gene. V lost 0 bases to trimming and J lost 4 bases, with 16 bases between them. The CDR3 sequence is 17 residues long. CDR3 sequence reads: CASSLDQRRGRYNEQFF. Here the CDR3 DNA reads TGTGCCAGCAGCTTAGATCAAAGACGGGGGAGGTACAATGAGCAGTTCTTC.

The gene calls are TRBV6-6 and TRBJ2-1, with a possible D match to TRBD2 (6 bases). Looked up from germline, CDR1 is MNHNY and CDR2 is SVGAGI (reference sequence). The CDR3 consists of 16 residues. V was cut by 5 bases and J by 6 bases, with 20 bases left in between. The CDR3 nucleotides read TGTGCCAGCAGTCGACCTAGCGTAAAAAGCGGCAATGAGCAGTTCTTC. It translates to CASSRPSVKSGNEQFF.

This clone is a singleton in its sample. V usage is TRBV7-2 and J usage is TRBJ2-7, with unresolved D. Germline V gives CDR1 SGHTA, CDR2 FQGNSA. This CDR3 is built from 14 residues. Trimming took off 0 bases at V and 1 base at J, with 7 bases between the two ends. CDR3 DNA sequence: TGTGCCAGCAGCTTAGCGGCCAGGTCCTACGAGCAGTACTTC. Translation: CASSLAARSYEQYF. Drawing the rest from reference TRBV7-2 and TRBJ2-7, the complete variable domain is GAGVSQSPSNKVTEKGKDVELRCDPISGHTALYWYRQSLGQGLEFLIYFQGNSAPDKSGLPSDRFSAERTGGSVSTLTIQRTQQEDSAVYLCASSLAARSYEQYFGPGTRLTVT.

The rearrangement uses TRBV24-1 and TRBJ2-1; 8 bases line up with TRBD2. Looked up from germline, CDR1 is KGHDR and CDR2 is SFDVKD. Trimming cost V 3 bases and J 7 bases; bases outside gene matches: 10. CDR3 size: 16 residues. The chain's CDR3 is CATSDPGGGQQNEQFF. As DNA, the CDR3 is TGTGCCACCAGTGATCCGGGAGGGGGACAACAGAATGAGCAGTTCTTC.

This chain uses TRBV27 with TRBJ1-4; D remains unclear. Germline V lookup: CDR1 MNHEY, CDR2 SMNVEV (reference sequence). V was cut by 3 bases and J by 1 base, with 9 bases left in between. The CDR3 runs 15 residues. CDR3 residues: CASSFRFGTNEKLFF. CDR3 bases: TGTGCCAGCAGTTTTCGTTTCGGAACTAATGAAAAACTGTTTTTT.

This clone was seen only a few times. The chain couples TRBV19 to TRBJ2-2, with TRBD1 identical over 7 bases. J was trimmed by 0 bases and V by 3 bases; bases with no gene match: 1. Germline assignment: CDR1 LNHDA and CDR2 SQIVND (reference sequence). The CDR3 is made up of 15 amino acids. CDR3 DNA sequence: TGTGCCAGTAGTATCACAGGGGCGAACACCGGGGAGCTGTTTTTT. Encoded protein: CASSITGANTGELFF.

Only a few counts were recorded for this clone. The genes are TRBV5-1 and TRBJ2-7, with D possibly matching TRBD1 (6 bases). The germline gives CDR1 SGHRS, CDR2 YFSETQ. This CDR3 is 16 amino acids long. V shed 0 bases and J shed 1 base, with 14 bases lying between them. The CDR3 bases are TGCGCCAGCAGCTTGGATTCGGGACAACTATCCTACGAGCAGTACTTC. Translating it yields CASSLDSGQLSYEQYF.

In its sample, this clone was seen once. This chain uses TRBV11-1 with TRBJ2-7, with D possibly matching TRBD2 (6 bases). This CDR3 is 15 amino acids long. V lost 1 base to trimming and J lost 3 bases, with 13 bases between them. From germline, CDR1 is SGHAT and CDR2 FQDESV (reference sequence). In DNA, the CDR3 is TGTGCCAGCAGCTTAGGCGGGACGGTGCTCTACGAGCAGTACTTC. Protein: CASSLGGTVLYEQYF.